Below are 6 T cell receptor beta chains sequenced from a single sample in a study of CD8 T cells in acute hepatitis C reinfection. Here immunoSEQ multiplex PCR was the method, and the copy in TCRdb shows in-frame clones only, minus some. The sample shows over 35,000 clones, about 87% of them seen only once. Time point indicated: naive CD8 control sorted from an acute-time-point sample. Sequenced: naive CD8+ T cells from PBMCs. The origin of the receptors is a man aged 25 to 45 with chronic hepatitis C.

The chain is built from TRBV7-9 and TRBJ1-5; D is ambiguous. V lost 1 base and J lost 5, with 9 bases in between. Per the germline V gene, CDR1 is SEHNR and CDR2 is FQNEAQ (reference sequence). The CDR3 spans 14 residues. The CDR3 coding sequence is TGTGCCAGCAGCTTAGGAATGGGCGATCAGCCCCAGCATTTT. Its translation is CASSLGMGDQPQHF. Based on the CDR3 plus reference TRBV7-9 and TRBJ1-5, the full variable domain is DTGVSQNPRHKITKRGQNVTFRCDPISEHNRLYWYRQTLGQGPEFLTYFQNEAQLEKSRLLSDRFSAERPKGSFSTLEIQRTEQGDSAMYLCASSLGMGDQPQHFGDGTRLSIL.

The chain recombines TRBV9 with TRBJ1-2; the D is unclear. The CDR3 covers 12 residues. Trimming took off 4 bases at V and 4 bases at J, with 8 bases between the two ends. Germline V gene sequence: CDR1 SGDLS, CDR2 YYNGEE. For the CDR3, the DNA is TGTGCCAGCAGCACGCGCCTCTATGGCTACACCTTC. Its protein is CASSTRLYGYTF. Full variable domain (rest looked up from reference TRBV9 and TRBJ1-2): DSGVTQTPKHLITATGQRVTLRCSPRSGDLSVYWYQQSLDQGLQFLIQYYNGEERAKGNILERFSAQQFPDLHSELNLSSLELGDSALYFCASSTRLYGYTFGSGTRLTVV.

This clone occurred a few times. Different DNA sequences within this sample yield the same CDR3. The V gene is TRBV7-9, the J gene TRBJ1-2; D remains unclear. Germline lookup yields CDR1 SEHNR and CDR2 FQNEAQ (reference sequence). The CDR3 sequence is 12 residues long. Trimming stripped 2 bases from V and 6 bases from J, with 7 bases between. In nucleotides, the CDR3 is TGTGCCAGCAGCTTACGGGGAGATGGCTACACCTTC. The encoded protein is CASSLRGDGYTF.

This clone was seen just once. V is TRBV9 and J is TRBJ2-1, with 10 bases identical to TRBD2. J lost 0 bases, V lost 7 bases, and 7 bases had no gene match. Germline values: CDR1 SGDLS, CDR2 YYNGEE. The CDR3 totals 16 residues. The CDR3 DNA reads as TGTGCCAGCGCGGGGCTAGCGGGAGCCTCCTACAATGAGCAGTTCTTC. It is translated as CASAGLAGASYNEQFF. Supplemented by reference TRBV9 and TRBJ2-1, the full variable domain reads DSGVTQTPKHLITATGQRVTLRCSPRSGDLSVYWYQQSLDQGLQFLIQYYNGEERAKGNILERFSAQQFPDLHSELNLSSLELGDSALYFCASAGLAGASYNEQFFGPGTRLTVL.

The chain joins TRBV13 to TRBJ1-1; D gene unclear. This CDR3 spans 13 amino acids. Germline V lookup: CDR1 PRHDT, CDR2 FYEKMQ (reference sequence). V was pared by 0 bases and J by 4 bases, with 6 bases between. CDR3 sequence: CASSLGGSTEAFF. CDR3 DNA: TGTGCCAGCAGCTTAGGGGGGAGCACTGAAGCTTTCTTT.

The CDR3 reads CASSLDGREGRIYEQYF. CDR3 coding DNA: TGTGCCAGCAGCTTGGATGGGCGGGAGGGCAGGATTTACGAGCAGTACTTC. The rearrangement joins TRBV5-4 to TRBJ2-7; 9 positions match TRBD2. J was trimmed by 4 bases and V by 0 bases; bases with no gene match: 11. Germline CDR1 reads SGHNT; CDR2 reads YYREEE (reference sequence). This CDR3 region has 17 residues.